The T cell receptor beta chain described here comes from a study of memory CD4+ T cells and cytomegalovirus serostatus (dated by TCRdb to between 2018 and 2020). With respect to the entire study: The approximately 35 healthy Belgian adults in the cohort included 9 who were CMV seropositive and roughly 24 who were CMV seronegative. To replicate a published TCR-based CMV serostatus classifier, the study sequenced CD4+ memory TCRbeta repertoires from a Belgian cohort whose cytomegalovirus serostatus was known. The research as a whole found: On the Belgian cohort, the classifier built on the original framework reached a median bootstrapped AUC of roughly 0.96, with a 95% CI of 0.76-1.00. The results were read as suggesting that the CMV-associated TCR signature is, for the most part, present in the CD4+ memory repertoire. Among the 150 to 200 previously reported CMV-associated TCRbeta sequences, 67 showed up in the CD4+ memory repertoires, with each one found in between one and five individuals. For CMV serostatus prediction, a median bootstrapped AUC of 0.95 was reached with the original framework, and a median bootstrapped AUC of approximately 0.89 was reached with a US-trained random forest. Unlike the original study, which covered naive and memory CD4+ and CD8+ populations, the Belgian study sequenced only CD4+CD45RO+ memory cells.

From its cysteine to its phenylalanine, the CDR3 spans 14 amino acids. The retained sequence is limited to the CDR3, 42 bases, with the frame set at the first base. The germline V gene encodes CDR1 SGHDN and CDR2 FVKESK. A distance of 16 bases separates the germline ends of V and J, which lose 2 bases and 8 bases respectively. Single viable CD3+CD4+CD8-CD45RO+ cells were sorted as memory CD4+ T cells on a FACSAria II. CMV serostatus was determined with a Roche Elecsys assay detecting serum IgG against CMV pp150, pp28, p38 and p52. After thawing, total CD4+ T cells were enriched by positive selection with CD4 magnetic microbeads. Samples originated from another study that specifically interrogated the CD4+ T cell memory repertoire. Peripheral blood mononuclear cells were isolated and cryopreserved according to standard operating procedures, and serum was stored at -80 degrees C. Staining used CD3-PerCP (BW264/56), CD4-APC (RPA-T4), CD45RO-PE (UCHT1) and CD8-Pacific Orange (3B5) antibodies, with Sytox blue excluding non-viable cells.

Genomic DNA was extracted from sorted cells with the Quick-DNA Microprep Kit. Amplification of TCRbeta DNA was done with the immunoSEQ hsTCRbeta kit, following the protocol from the manufacturer. TCRbeta libraries were sequenced on an Illumina MiSeq instrument. The paper's processing steps were these. Following removal of out-of-frame sequences, more than 2,000,000 distinct TCRbeta sequences were retained, with an average of around 67,000 per individual. Each individual was scored using the number of 150 to 200 previously reported CMV-associated TCRbeta sequences that the individual carried and the total number of productive distinct TCRbeta sequences. A beta-binomial model was reimplemented in Python, and scikit-learn random forests with default parameters were trained on US cohort data. Classifier performance on the Belgian cohort was summarized as median AUC with percentile confidence intervals calculated over 10,000 bootstrap iterations. TCRdb took this table from immuneACCESS and kept in-frame rearrangements with V and J called. Such tables lack part of the clones; where checked against another copy, unresolved V genes explain under half of the gap, and the rest is unexplained. V and J calls and clone size follow that table, whereas D and trimming were derived from the DNA. The sample data list about 48,000 clones, and 78% of these were observed just once. The ten largest clones add up to roughly 0.76% of the sample.

Comments on this clone: The clone's antigen remains unknown. Per-base qualities were not stored, and no clone one base away is much larger.

The clonotype comes from an adult in good health and CMV-seronegative. The rearrangement combines TRBV14 with TRBJ2-7, and the D gene may be TRBD2, 6 bases matching. The sequencing input was memory CD4+ T cells from blood. The base sequence is TGTGCCAGCAGCCAATCGCTGGGAGGTCGGCAGCAGTACTTC. This sequence encodes CASSQSLGGRQQYF.